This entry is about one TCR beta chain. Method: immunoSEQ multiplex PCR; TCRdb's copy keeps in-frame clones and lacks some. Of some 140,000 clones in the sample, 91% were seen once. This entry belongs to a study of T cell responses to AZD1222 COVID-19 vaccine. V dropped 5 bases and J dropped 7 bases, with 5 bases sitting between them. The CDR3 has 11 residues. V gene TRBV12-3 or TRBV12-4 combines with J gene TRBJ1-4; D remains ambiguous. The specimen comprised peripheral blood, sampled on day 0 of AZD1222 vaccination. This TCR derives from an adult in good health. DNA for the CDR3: TGTGCCAGCAGTGCCGTTGAAAAACTGTTTTTT. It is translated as CASSAVEKLFF.